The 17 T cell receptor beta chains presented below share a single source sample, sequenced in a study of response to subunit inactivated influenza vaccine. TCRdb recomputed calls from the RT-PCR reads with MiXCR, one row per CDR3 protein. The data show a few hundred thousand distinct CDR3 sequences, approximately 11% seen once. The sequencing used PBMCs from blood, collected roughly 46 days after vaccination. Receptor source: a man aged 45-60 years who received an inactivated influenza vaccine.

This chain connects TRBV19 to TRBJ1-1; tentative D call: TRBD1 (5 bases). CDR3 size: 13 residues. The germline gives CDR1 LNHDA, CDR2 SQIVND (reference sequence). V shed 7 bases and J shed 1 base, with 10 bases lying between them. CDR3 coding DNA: TGTGCCAGTACCAGGGTCCCGAACACTGAAGCTTTCTTT. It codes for CASTRVPNTEAFF.

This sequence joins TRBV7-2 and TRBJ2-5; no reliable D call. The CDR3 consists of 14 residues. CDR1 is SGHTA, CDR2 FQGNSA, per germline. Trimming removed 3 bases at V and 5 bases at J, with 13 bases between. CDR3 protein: CASSFSTLRETQYF. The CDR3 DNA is TGTGCCAGCAGCTTCTCAACCCTACGGGAGACCCAGTACTTC.

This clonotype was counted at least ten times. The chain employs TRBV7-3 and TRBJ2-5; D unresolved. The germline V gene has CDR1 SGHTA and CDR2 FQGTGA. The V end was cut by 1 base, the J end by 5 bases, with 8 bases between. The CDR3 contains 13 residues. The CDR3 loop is CASSLNTVETQYF. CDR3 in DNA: TGTGCCAGCAGCTTAAATACCGTGGAGACCCAGTACTTC.

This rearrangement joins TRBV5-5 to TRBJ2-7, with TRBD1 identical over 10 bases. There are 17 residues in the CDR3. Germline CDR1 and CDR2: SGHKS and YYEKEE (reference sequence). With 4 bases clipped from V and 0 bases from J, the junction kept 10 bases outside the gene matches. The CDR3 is CASSDRDRGLFSYEQYF. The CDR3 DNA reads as TGTGCCAGCAGCGACCGGGACAGGGGTCTGTTCTCCTACGAGCAGTACTTC. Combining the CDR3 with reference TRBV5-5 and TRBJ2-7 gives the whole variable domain DAGVTQSPTHLIKTRGQQVTLRCSPISGHKSVSWYQQVLGQGPQFIFQYYEKEERGRGNFPDRFSARQFPNYSSELNVNALLLGDSALYLCASSDRDRGLFSYEQYFGPGTRLTVT.

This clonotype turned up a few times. CDR3: CASRDRGVPYEQYF. Here the CDR3 DNA reads TGTGCCAGCAGGGACAGGGGCGTCCCCTACGAGCAGTACTTC. The V and J genes are TRBV7-2 and TRBJ2-7; 9 bases map to TRBD1. This CDR3 spans 14 amino acids. From germline, CDR1 is SGHTA and CDR2 FQGNSA. V gave up 6 bases and J gave up 2 bases; unmatched junction bases: 5.

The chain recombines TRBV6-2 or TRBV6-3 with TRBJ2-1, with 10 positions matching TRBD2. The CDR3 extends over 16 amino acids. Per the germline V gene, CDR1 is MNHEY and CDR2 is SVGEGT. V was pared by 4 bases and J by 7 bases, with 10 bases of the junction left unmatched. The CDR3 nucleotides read TGTGCCAGCAGTTCTCGGTCACTAGCGGGATCGAATGAGCAGTTCTTC. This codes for CASSSRSLAGSNEQFF.

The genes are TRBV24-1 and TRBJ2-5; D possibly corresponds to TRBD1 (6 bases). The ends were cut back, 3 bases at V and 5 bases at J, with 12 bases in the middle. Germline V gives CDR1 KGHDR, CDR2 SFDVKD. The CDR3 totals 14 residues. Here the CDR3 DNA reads TGTGCCACCAGTGATGGCAGGGGAAGGGAGACCCAGTACTTC. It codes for CATSDGRGRETQYF.

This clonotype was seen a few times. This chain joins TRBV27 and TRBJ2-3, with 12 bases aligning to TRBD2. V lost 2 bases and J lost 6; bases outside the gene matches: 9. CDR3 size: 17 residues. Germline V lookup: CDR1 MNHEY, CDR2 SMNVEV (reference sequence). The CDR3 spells CASSLLASGGAGDTQYF. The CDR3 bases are TGTGCCAGCAGTTTACTGGCTAGCGGGGGGGCGGGGGATACGCAGTATTTT.

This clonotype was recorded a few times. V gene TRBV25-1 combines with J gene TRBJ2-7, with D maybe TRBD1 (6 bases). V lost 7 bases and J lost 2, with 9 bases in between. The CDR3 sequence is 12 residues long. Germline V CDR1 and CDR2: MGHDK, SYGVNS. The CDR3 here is CASKAGAYEQYF. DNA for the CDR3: TGTGCCAGCAAAGCAGGGGCCTACGAGCAGTACTTC.

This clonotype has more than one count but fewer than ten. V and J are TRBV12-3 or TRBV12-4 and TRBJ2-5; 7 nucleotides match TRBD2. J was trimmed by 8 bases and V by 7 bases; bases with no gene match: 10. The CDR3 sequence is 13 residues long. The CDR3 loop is CASNIAGLPTQYF. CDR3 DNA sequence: TGTGCCAGCAACATTGCGGGACTACCCACCCAGTACTTC.

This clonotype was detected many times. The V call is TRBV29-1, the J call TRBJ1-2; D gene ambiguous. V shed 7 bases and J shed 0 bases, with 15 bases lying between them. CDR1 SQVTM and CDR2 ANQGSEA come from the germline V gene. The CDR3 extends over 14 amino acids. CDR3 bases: TGCAGCGCCCCTGGACCCTCTGCTAACTATGGCTACACCTTC. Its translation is CSAPGPSANYGYTF.

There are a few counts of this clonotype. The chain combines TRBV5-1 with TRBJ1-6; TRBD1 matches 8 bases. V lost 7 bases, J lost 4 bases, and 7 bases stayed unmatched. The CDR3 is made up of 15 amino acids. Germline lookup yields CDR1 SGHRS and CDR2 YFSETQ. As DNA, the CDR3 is TGCGCCAGCCGGGACAGGTTCGGATATAATTCACCCCTCCACTTT. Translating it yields CASRDRFGYNSPLHF.

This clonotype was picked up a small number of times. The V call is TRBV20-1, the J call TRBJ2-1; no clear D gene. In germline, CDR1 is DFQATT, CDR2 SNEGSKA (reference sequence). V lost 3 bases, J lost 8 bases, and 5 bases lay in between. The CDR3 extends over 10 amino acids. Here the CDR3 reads CSASNDEQFF. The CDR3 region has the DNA TGCAGTGCTAGTAACGATGAGCAGTTCTTC.

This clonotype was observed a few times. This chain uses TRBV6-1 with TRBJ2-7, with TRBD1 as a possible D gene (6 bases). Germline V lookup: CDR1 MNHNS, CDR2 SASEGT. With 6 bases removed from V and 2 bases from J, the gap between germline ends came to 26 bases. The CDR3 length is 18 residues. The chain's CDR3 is CASRDSVLRQEATYEQYF. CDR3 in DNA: TGTGCCAGCAGAGACAGCGTTCTTCGACAGGAGGCGACCTACGAGCAGTACTTC.

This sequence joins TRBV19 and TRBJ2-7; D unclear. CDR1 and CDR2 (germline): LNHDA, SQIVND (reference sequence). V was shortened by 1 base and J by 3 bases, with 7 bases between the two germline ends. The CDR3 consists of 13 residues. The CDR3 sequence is CASSIVGNYEQYF. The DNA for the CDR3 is TGTGCCAGTAGTATAGTCGGCAACTACGAGCAGTACTTC.

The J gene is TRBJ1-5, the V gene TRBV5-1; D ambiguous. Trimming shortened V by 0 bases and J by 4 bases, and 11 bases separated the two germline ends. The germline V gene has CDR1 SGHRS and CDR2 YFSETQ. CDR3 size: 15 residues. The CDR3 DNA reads TGCGCCAGCAGCTTGGGAGGGTACCGGAATCAGCCCCAGCATTTT. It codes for CASSLGGYRNQPQHF.

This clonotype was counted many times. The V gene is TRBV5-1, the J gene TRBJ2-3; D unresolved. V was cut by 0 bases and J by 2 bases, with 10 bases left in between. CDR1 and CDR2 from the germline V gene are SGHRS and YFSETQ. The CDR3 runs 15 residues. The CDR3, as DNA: TGCGCCAGCAGCTTGGGGTCAGGATACACAGATACGCAGTATTTT. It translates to CASSLGSGYTDTQYF.